This TCR beta chain appears in the sequencing data of a study of cytomegalovirus exposure and HLA in healthy donors (dated by TCRdb to about 2017). With regard to the full study: According to an earlier analysis of 587 of the donors, about 179 million T cells yielded some 110 million unique TCR beta sequences and about 300 Gb of sequence data. Approximately 300 gigabases of sequencing data and approximately 93 million unique TCR sequences were included in an early release covering about 700 HLA-typed donors. Of the roughly 390 genotyped donors, over 80% were placed in the genetic ancestry cluster associated with self-reported Caucasian donors. The study was designed to test whether signatures of past pathogen exposure could be identified by cataloging public T cell receptors. The study profiled the T cell repertoires of about 720 subjects by immunosequencing and related them to cytomegalovirus serostatus. A separate validation cohort of about 110 different subjects was used in addition to the roughly 640-subject first cohort. The study combined high-throughput TCR immunosequencing, statistical association of individual TCRs with disease status, and machine learning to predict cytomegalovirus infection status. In a later analysis, previously published TCR beta repertoires from 666 donors were re-analyzed and high-resolution HLA genotyping was added so that TCR occurrence patterns could be studied. Rather than drawing on any new phenotypic data, the later analysis identified candidate immune exposures from TCR beta sequences and the way those sequences occurred across donors. An earlier analysis of 587 of the donors used high-throughput TCR beta sequencing to judge whether each TCR beta V gene segment behaved as functional or pseudogenic. Donor age, sex, ethnicity and CMV serostatus were compiled alongside the repertoire data. Genome-wide SNP genotypes for about 55% of the roughly 670 donors were used in a later genetic analysis, which treated that subset as a discovery cohort. All discovery cohort repertoires had been generated on a single sequencing platform. HLA typing covered class I and class II loci at four-digit resolution. The number of typed donors differed by locus: about 629-630 for A, B, C, DRB1 and DQB1; 522 for DQA1; fewer than 610 for DPA1; and roughly 470 for DPB1. Roughly 5 DR-DQ haplotypes were handled as single units for association and clustering because linkage in the cohort was strong. Among some 400 genotyped donors of the cohort, an average of around 240,000 unique TCR beta nucleotide sequences were sequenced per donor, about a sixth of them non-productive.

A remark on this clone: The specificity of this receptor is unknown. No qualities accompany the bases; no much larger clone lies one base away.

What the authors observed across the whole study: Linkage disequilibrium might explain the correlated functional status among segregating V segments, but an unknown experimental factor could not be ruled out. A few of the identified cytomegalovirus-associated TCR beta chains were confirmed in vitro to be specific for cytomegalovirus antigens. The classifier was reported to diagnose cytomegalovirus status with high specificity and sensitivity in both the original cohort and the validation cohort. Specific HLA alleles were associated with over 15,000 TCR beta sequences at a false discovery rate of 0.05 in a later analysis. Immune exposure information for the cohort was limited to CMV serostatus. When HLA alleles, especially DR and DQ, strongly co-occurred, attributing TCR associations to individual alleles was difficult. The presence/absence analyses assumed that sequencing depth was roughly uniform across donors, and that assumption may not be true. Most CMV-associated TCR beta chains appeared to be HLA-restricted in a later analysis, and the HLA associations seemed to be driven largely by CMV exposure. An earlier analysis of 587 of the donors showed that most TCR beta V segments appeared in productive rearrangements either about 87% or about 30% of the time, which broadly matched IMGT annotations. In a later analysis, HLA-associated TCR beta chains showed more clonal expansion and lower generation probabilities than non-associated chains that were equally common. Because HLA typing was missing for some donors at each locus, association tests included only the typed subset. In a later analysis, several top co-occurrence clusters were reported to appear linked to parvovirus B19, influenza, CMV and Epstein-Barr virus. Over 15 rarely observed V segments, including chromosome 9 orphons, were excluded from the earlier analysis of several hundred of the donors because counts were too low. A further reported finding was that TCR beta sequences accurately predicted the HLA-A and HLA-B alleles for most subjects in the first cohort. In a later analysis, TCR association rates were found to vary across HLA loci, with the most associated TCRs seen for DRB1 alleles and the fewest for HLA-C alleles. The study listed 164 TCR beta chains as associated with cytomegalovirus. A cluster of highly shared sequence variants was judged likely to represent a technical artifact of the sequencing pipeline. Most TCR sequences were seen in very few donors, while some public TCRs were found in many individuals. The authors suggested that the approach could potentially be generalized to other disease states and immunological phenotypes. In a later genetic analysis, fewer N-insertions in productive TCRs were reported among donors in an Asian-associated ancestry cluster than the roughly 700-donor mean. An association between a missense DCLRE1C variant and V-gene and J-gene trimming of TCR beta chains was found in a later genetic analysis and replicated in an independent cohort. Some IMGT-functional V segments, including TRBV6-2 and TRBV6-3, could not be distinguished by the 87-base-pair reads and were therefore excluded. Only TCR beta chains were sequenced in this cohort, and the absence of alpha or paired-chain data limited detectable features.

The cohort was made up of roughly 670 healthy bone marrow donors. All cohort members were sampled while nominally healthy, although unrecorded immune exposures were likely present. The donor was CMV seropositive and was included in the group of 250 to 350 seropositive cohort members. A peripheral blood sample was provided by each donor, and peripheral blood mononuclear cells were used for TCR beta sequencing. Genomic DNA extraction from the blood cell samples was performed with the Qiagen DNeasy Blood Extraction Kit. Libraries were made using the immunoSEQ multiplex PCR assay. For the multiplex PCR, a mixture combining 60 forward primers for TCR Vbeta segments and 13 reverse primers for TCR Jbeta segments was used. Amplification of the CDR3 region of rearranged TCR beta genes was performed with a multiplex PCR assay on genomic DNA. The Illumina HiSeq System was used to sequence the amplified TCR beta libraries as 87-base-pair reads. In the authors' own workflow: Across the 700 or so repertoires, a later analysis counted approximately 83 million unique TCR beta chains, roughly 11 million of which were shared by at least two donors. Raw reads were error-corrected and collapsed into unique sequences with a nearest-neighbor algorithm that merged closely related sequences to remove PCR and sequencing errors. Alignment of CDR3 sequences to IMGT reference sequences was used to assign V, D and J gene segments. For a sequence to be retained, a match of at least six nucleotides was required to both a V gene segment and a J gene segment. Rearrangements were called productive when the CDR3 lacked stop codons and stayed in frame with V and J; all others were non-productive. Following IMGT convention, CDR3 was defined as the stretch from the second conserved V-encoded cysteine to the conserved J-encoded phenylalanine. The earlier analysis of 587 of the donors excluded sequences that lacked an unambiguous match to a single V gene segment. In an earlier analysis of 500 to 750 of the donors, V segments were called functional above 56.7% productive rearrangements and were called segregating when the between-donor standard deviation exceeded 5%. A statistical classification framework was developed to diagnose cytomegalovirus status using the catalog of TCR beta chain sequences. A later analysis assigned V and J genes by comparing TCR nucleotide sequences with IMGT/GENE-DB human TR gene sequences. Using the TCRdist pipeline, a later analysis assigned CDR3 sequences along with most-parsimonious VDJ recombination scenarios. In a later analysis, each TCR beta chain was defined by its CDR3 amino acid sequence together with its V-gene family, and reads lacking a unique V-gene family were excluded. As a way to deal with suspected cross-contamination and a sequencing artifact, a later analysis dropped hundreds of nucleotide sequences that were highly shared and had low generation probability. In a later analysis, a clonal expansion index was calculated for each public chain from normalized within-repertoire ranks of inferred template counts. In a later analysis, generation probabilities were computed using a VDJ recombination model fitted to out-of-frame rearrangements, and the results were checked against IGoR. A later analysis scored TCR-TCR, TCR-HLA and TCR-CMV co-occurrence with hypergeometric tests, applying a repertoire-size bias correction to TCR pairs. To estimate false discovery rates, a later analysis permuted the HLA or CMV assignments 20 times. In a later analysis, co-occurring TCRs were grouped using DBSCAN, and TCRdist sequence similarity was added for clustering within HLA-allele-positive subsets. For co-occurrence clustering, repertoires with fewer than 30,000 or more than 120,000 public chains were excluded, along with four or five repertoires with anomalous nucleotide sharing. This is the immuneACCESS table as TCRdb keeps it, with only in-frame sequences that have V and J called. A part of the clones is gone; compared with another copy, unresolved V genes explain less than half, and the rest is unexplained. Clonal size and the V and J genes are those of that table, whereas D and trimming came from the DNA. This sample lists 150,000 to 200,000 clones; more than 80% were detected once. Roughly 7.7% of the sample is taken by the ten largest.

Per the germline V gene, SGHTA is the CDR1 and FQGNSA is the CDR2. The junction shows trimming of 5 bases on V and 9 bases on J, plus 17 bases between the germline ends. The cysteine opens and the phenylalanine closes a CDR3 of 14 amino acids. Only the CDR3 DNA is retained, 42 bases long and in frame from the first base. The clonotype comes from a woman in her twenties or thirties in good health and CMV-seropositive. Sequencing input: PBMCs. The receptor chain draws on TRBV7-2 and TRBJ1-5; the D gene cannot be named for sure. Read as DNA, the sequence is TGTGCCAGCAGCCCGGGAGACCACTTGTGGCCCCAGCATTTT. It translates as CASSPGDHLWPQHF. Outside the CDR3, residues come from the reference TRBV7-2 and TRBJ1-5 proteins, so the full variable domain is: GAGVSQSPSNKVTEKGKDVELRCDPISGHTALYWYRQSLGQGLEFLIYFQGNSAPDKSGLPSDRFSAERTGGSVSTLTIQRTQQEDSAVYLCASSPGDHLWPQHFGDGTRLSIL.